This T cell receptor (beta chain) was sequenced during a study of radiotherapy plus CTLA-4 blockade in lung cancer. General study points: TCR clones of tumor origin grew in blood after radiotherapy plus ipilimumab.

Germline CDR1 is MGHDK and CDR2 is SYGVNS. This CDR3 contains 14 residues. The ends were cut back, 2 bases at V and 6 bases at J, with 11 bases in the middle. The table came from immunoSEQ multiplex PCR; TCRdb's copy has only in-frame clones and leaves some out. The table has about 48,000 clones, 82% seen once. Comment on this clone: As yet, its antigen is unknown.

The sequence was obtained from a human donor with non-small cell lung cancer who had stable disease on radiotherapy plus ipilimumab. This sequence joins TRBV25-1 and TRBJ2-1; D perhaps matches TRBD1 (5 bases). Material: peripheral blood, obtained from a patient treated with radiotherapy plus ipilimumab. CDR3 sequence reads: CASSERGSGNEQFF. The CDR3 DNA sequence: TGTGCCAGCAGTGAAAGGGGTTCGGGCAATGAGCAGTTCTTC.